This entry lists 26 T cell receptor beta chains sequenced from one sample in a study of shared clonotypes between healthy human individuals (dated by TCRdb to the early 2020s). Library prep was done by the immunoSEQ multiplex PCR assay. The table was pulled from immuneACCESS by TCRdb, which kept in-frame rearrangements only. Such tables lose some clones; where checked, under half of the loss comes from unresolved V genes, and the rest has no known cause. Within this sample are 560,000 or so clones, with 96% of them counted one time only. The top ten hold 0.095% to 0.13% of the sample. For the CD8 naive samples, CD45RO-negative cells were positively selected for CCR7, yielding a CD45RA+CCR7+ population from which TemRA cells were excluded. The sequencing input was naive CD8+ T cells sorted from blood. Interpreted using the paper, the cell subset or site label stands for: CD45RA+CCR7+. These receptors all come from a woman in her twenties or thirties in good health.

The chain is built from TRBV28 and TRBJ2-7, with a weak D call TRBD2 (6 bases). Trimming removed 0 bases from V and 5 bases from J, with 11 bases in between. The CDR3 length is 14 residues. Germline V gives CDR1 MDHEN, CDR2 SYDVKM. CDR3 amino acids: CASSLWRDANEQYF. In DNA form, the CDR3 reads TGTGCCAGCAGTTTATGGCGGGACGCCAACGAGCAGTACTTC.

The chain uses TRBV7-2 and TRBJ2-5; possible D gene TRBD1, 6 bases. Judging by the DNA end, TRBJ2-7 fits better; the J call may be wrong. The CDR3 runs to 13 residues. Germline lookup yields CDR1 SGHTA and CDR2 FQGNSA. The CDR3 is CASSSRTVYEQYF. DNA of the CDR3: TGTGCCAGCAGCTCCCGGACAGTCTACGAGCAGTACTTC.

In this sample, this clone turned up once. The chain couples TRBV9 to TRBJ2-1, with D tentatively TRBD1 (6 bases). Germline V gene data show CDR1 as SGDLS and CDR2 as YYNGEE. V was shortened by 2 bases and J by 3 bases, with 15 bases between the two germline ends. The CDR3 loop spans 16 amino acids. The DNA for the CDR3 is TGTGCCAGCAGCGTCAGGGACAAAGAGTTCTACAATGAGCAGTTCTTC. This encodes CASSVRDKEFYNEQFF.

The genes are TRBV29-1 and TRBJ2-7; weak D call: TRBD2 (6 bases). The CDR3 totals 11 residues. Trimming pared 6 bases from V and 6 bases from J, leaving 12 bases between. The germline V gene encodes CDR1 SQVTM and CDR2 ANQGSEA. The CDR3 is CSVPGVSEQYF. In nucleotides, the CDR3 is TGCAGCGTCCCGGGGGTAAGCGAGCAGTACTTC.

The rearrangement joins TRBV29-1 to TRBJ2-2; 10 nucleotides line up with TRBD2. Trimming took 6 bases from V and 6 from J; bases not matched to a gene: 4. The CDR3 totals 13 residues. The germline V gene has CDR1 SQVTM and CDR2 ANQGSEA. The DNA of the CDR3 is TGCAGCGTCCTAGCGGGAGTGGCCGGGGAGCTGTTTTTT. The encoded protein is CSVLAGVAGELFF.

The rearrangement links TRBV21-1 to TRBJ1-1; whether TRBD1, the table's D call, matches the DNA was not checked. TRBV21-1 constitutes a pseudogene. This CDR3 has 12 residues. The CDR3 is CASSNDLTGAFF. Here the CDR3 DNA reads TGTGCCAGCAGCAATGACCTTACAGGCGCTTTCTTT.

The chain couples TRBV29-1 to TRBJ1-2, with 7 bases matching TRBD1. In germline, CDR1 is SQVTM, CDR2 ANQGSEA. V was clipped by 3 bases and J by 5 bases; unmatched bases: 6. This CDR3 has 13 amino acids. CDR3 in DNA: TGCAGCGTTGACCTCGGGACAGCTTATGGCTACACCTTC. Translated: CSVDLGTAYGYTF.

The chain recombines TRBV10-2 with TRBJ2-2; D might be TRBD1 or TRBD2, each matching 6 bases. The V gene's germline CDR1 is WSHSY and CDR2 SAAADI. CDR3 size: 18 residues. V was shortened by 2 bases and J by 7 bases, with 23 bases between the two germline ends. DNA of the CDR3: TGCGCCAGCAGTGAGGGGTTAGGGGGATGGGAGGTCGACGGGGAGCTGTTTTTT. Translating it yields CASSEGLGGWEVDGELFF.

The rearrangement joins TRBV27 to TRBJ2-5; the D gene is possibly TRBD2 (6 bases). CDR1 is MNHEY and CDR2 is SMNVEV in the germline V gene (reference sequence). CDR3 length: 15 residues. V was pared by 6 bases and J by 5 bases, with 19 bases between. The CDR3 loop is CASRPWANAGETQYF. Here the CDR3 DNA reads TGTGCCAGCAGACCTTGGGCCAACGCGGGGGAGACCCAGTACTTC.

The CDR3 protein is CSVSLLTGEGEQYF. DNA for the CDR3: TGCAGCGTGTCCCTACTGACAGGGGAAGGTGAGCAGTACTTC. The V gene is TRBV29-1, the J gene TRBJ2-5; 8 nucleotides agree with TRBD1. The trim removed 6 bases at V and 11 bases at J, leaving 17 bases unmatched. Per germline, CDR1 SQVTM and CDR2 ANQGSEA. The CDR3 is 14 residues long.

V gene TRBV19 combines with J gene TRBJ2-3, with TRBD2 matching 9 bases. The trim removed 3 bases at V and 1 base at J, leaving 5 bases unmatched. The V gene's germline CDR1 is LNHDA and CDR2 SQIVND (reference sequence). The CDR3 runs to 16 residues. CDR3 coding DNA: TGTGCCAGTAGTATCTTATTAGCGGGAGGCACAGATACGCAGTATTTT. It codes for CASSILLAGGTDTQYF.

The gene calls are TRBV5-6 and TRBJ2-7, with TRBD1 matching over 7 bases. The CDR3 extends over 13 amino acids. The trim removed 4 bases at V and 3 bases at J, leaving 4 bases unmatched. Looked up from germline, CDR1 is SGHDT and CDR2 is YYEEEE. CDR3 loop: CASSIGTDYEQYF. CDR3 nucleotides: TGTGCCAGCAGCATCGGGACAGACTACGAGCAGTACTTC.

This chain joins TRBV4-1 and TRBJ1-2; 8 bases agree with TRBD1. The V gene end was trimmed by 5 bases and the J gene end by 2 bases; junction bases not matched to a gene: 1. The CDR3 has 13 residues. The germline V gene has CDR1 MGHRA and CDR2 YSYEKL. CDR3: CASSGQGNYGYTF. DNA of the CDR3: TGCGCCAGCAGCGGACAGGGAAACTATGGCTACACCTTC.

Remarks on this clone: Other DNA sequences from this sample encode an identical CDR3 as well. The rearrangement joins TRBV25-1 to TRBJ1-1; D might be TRBD1 (6 bases). V lost 4 bases to trimming and J lost 5 bases, with 8 bases between them. This CDR3 has 12 residues. Germline loops: CDR1 MGHDK, CDR2 SYGVNS. The CDR3 DNA follows: TGTGCCAGCAGTGGGGGGCTTACTGAAGCTTTCTTT. It is translated as CASSGGLTEAFF. The complete variable domain, with remaining parts taken from reference TRBV25-1 and TRBJ1-1, reads EADIYQTPRYLVIGTGKKITLECSQTMGHDKMYWYQQDPGMELHLIHYSYGVNSTEKGDLSSESTVSRIRTEHFPLTLESARPSHTSQYLCASSGGLTEAFFGQGTRLTVV.

The chain employs TRBV19 and TRBJ2-7; perhaps D is TRBD1 or TRBD2 (5 bases each). Germline V gene lookup returns CDR1 LNHDA and CDR2 SQIVND (reference sequence). This CDR3 spans 14 amino acids. V lost 4 bases to trimming and J lost 0 bases, with 10 bases between them. As DNA, the CDR3 is TGTGCCAGTAGTACCGGGGACGCCTCCTACGAGCAGTACTTC. As protein: CASSTGDASYEQYF.

The rearrangement joins TRBV5-1 to TRBJ2-2, with 7 bases fitting TRBD1. CDR3 length: 15 residues. Trimming cost V 0 bases and J 5 bases; bases outside gene matches: 4. Germline values: CDR1 SGHRS, CDR2 YFSETQ. CDR3 amino acids: CASSLDRQGTGELFF. Written as DNA, the CDR3 is TGCGCCAGCAGCTTGGACCGACAGGGTACCGGGGAGCTGTTTTTT.

V is TRBV9 and J is TRBJ1-3, with a possible D match to TRBD1 (6 bases). The CDR3 spans 14 residues. Trimming pared 3 bases from V and 2 bases from J, leaving 9 bases between. CDR1 is SGDLS, CDR2 YYNGEE, per germline. The CDR3 DNA reads as TGTGCCAGCAGCGGGGACATCGCTGGAAACACCATATATTTT. Protein sequence: CASSGDIAGNTIYF.

The V and J genes are TRBV7-6 and TRBJ2-3; TRBD2 aligns across 8 bases. The CDR3 has 14 residues. Trimming cost V 4 bases and J 6 bases; bases outside gene matches: 6. Germline-derived CDR1 and CDR2 are SGHVS and FNYEAQ. The CDR3 bases are TGTGCCAGCAGCTGGGGACTAGGTATGGATACGCAGTATTTT. As protein: CASSWGLGMDTQYF.

The V and J genes are TRBV9 and TRBJ2-7; D is unclear. CDR1 and CDR2 (germline): SGDLS, YYNGEE. The CDR3 is 15 amino acids. V gave up 0 bases and J gave up 3 bases, with 13 bases separating them. The CDR3 protein is CASSVDFGRNYEQYF. The CDR3 nucleotides are TGTGCCAGCAGCGTAGACTTCGGACGGAACTACGAGCAGTACTTC.

This chain joins TRBV7-9 and TRBJ2-7, with 12 positions matching TRBD2. Per the germline V gene, CDR1 is SEHNR and CDR2 is FQNEAQ (reference sequence). The CDR3 consists of 17 residues. V trimming: 1 base; J trimming: 0 bases; junction bases outside the gene matches: 4. The CDR3 loop reads CASSLGTSGESSYEQYF. As DNA, the CDR3 is TGTGCCAGCAGCTTAGGGACTAGCGGGGAGAGCTCCTACGAGCAGTACTTC.

In DNA form, the CDR3 reads TGTGCCAGCAGTTTAGGACTAGCGGGCTACGAGCAGTACTTC. Its protein is CASSLGLAGYEQYF. The V call is TRBV27, the J call TRBJ2-7; 11 bases fit TRBD2. Germline V gene data show CDR1 as MNHEY and CDR2 as SMNVEV (reference sequence). This CDR3 is built from 14 residues. The J segment lost 3 bases and the V segment lost 2 bases, leaving 0 bases of the junction unmatched.

This clone was counted once. The chain is built from TRBV13 and TRBJ2-1, with TRBD2 matching 7 bases. This CDR3 spans 14 amino acids. V trimming: 4 bases; J trimming: 5 bases; junction bases outside the gene matches: 5. CDR1 PRHDT and CDR2 FYEKMQ come from the germline V gene (reference sequence). The CDR3 DNA follows: TGTGCCAGCAGCTGGGGAGGGGTGCACAATGAGCAGTTCTTC. Amino acid sequence: CASSWGGVHNEQFF. The variable domain in full, with the rest retrieved from reference TRBV13 and TRBJ2-1, is AAGVIQSPRHLIKEKRETATLKCYPIPRHDTVYWYQQGPGQDPQFLISFYEKMQSDKGSIPDRFSAQQFSDYHSELNMSSLELGDSALYFCASSWGGVHNEQFFGPGTRLTVL.

V is TRBV11-2 and J is TRBJ2-5, with D maybe TRBD1 (6 bases). CDR1 is SGHAT and CDR2 is FQNNGV in the germline V gene. The length of the CDR3 is 15 residues. V lost 1 base, J lost 5 bases, and 14 bases lay in between. In nucleotides, the CDR3 is TGTGCCAGCAGCTTAGTACAGGGATGGGGGGAGACCCAGTACTTC. Translation: CASSLVQGWGETQYF.

This sequence joins TRBV6-1 and TRBJ1-2; D is perhaps TRBD1 (5 bases). CDR3 length equals 14 residues. CDR1 MNHNS and CDR2 SASEGT come from the germline V gene. Deletions cut 6 bases from V and 3 bases from J, with 14 bases between. DNA for the CDR3: TGTGCCAGCAGCTACCGGGACGTGGACTATGGCTACACCTTC. Residues: CASSYRDVDYGYTF.

The chain combines TRBV15 with TRBJ1-5; no clear D. Germline loops: CDR1 LNHNV, CDR2 YYDKDF (reference sequence). The germline V and J ends were trimmed by 0 bases and 1 base, with 10 bases remaining between them. This CDR3 is 16 amino acids long. The CDR3 DNA reads TGTGCCACCAGCAGAGAGAGAGGGCCCAGCAATCAGCCCCAGCATTTT. Amino acid sequence: CATSRERGPSNQPQHF.

The rearrangement uses TRBV28 and TRBJ1-1, with unresolved D. Germline CDR1 MDHEN, CDR2 SYDVKM. Trimming shortened V by 7 bases and J by 0 bases, and 6 bases separated the two germline ends. The CDR3 is 12 residues long. The CDR3 DNA is TGTGCCAGCATTACCATGAACACTGAAGCTTTCTTT. Translating it yields CASITMNTEAFF. Based on the CDR3 plus reference TRBV28 and TRBJ1-1, the full variable domain is DVKVTQSSRYLVKRTGEKVFLECVQDMDHENMFWYRQDPGLGLRLIYFSYDVKMKEKGDIPEGYSVSREKKERFSLILESASTNQTSMYLCASITMNTEAFFGQGTRLTVV.